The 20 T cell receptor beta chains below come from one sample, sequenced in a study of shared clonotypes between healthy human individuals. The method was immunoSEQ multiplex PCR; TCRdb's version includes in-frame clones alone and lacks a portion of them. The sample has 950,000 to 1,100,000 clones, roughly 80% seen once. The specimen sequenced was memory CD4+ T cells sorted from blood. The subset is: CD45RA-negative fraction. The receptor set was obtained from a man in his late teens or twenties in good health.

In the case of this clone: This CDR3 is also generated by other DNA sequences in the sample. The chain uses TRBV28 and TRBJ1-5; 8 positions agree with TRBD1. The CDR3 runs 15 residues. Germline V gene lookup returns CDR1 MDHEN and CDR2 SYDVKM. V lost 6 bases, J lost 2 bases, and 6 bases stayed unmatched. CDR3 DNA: TGTGCCAGCAGCTCTCCAGGGGGCGGCAATCAGCCCCAGCATTTT. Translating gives CASSSPGGGNQPQHF. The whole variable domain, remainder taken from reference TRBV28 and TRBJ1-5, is DVKVTQSSRYLVKRTGEKVFLECVQDMDHENMFWYRQDPGLGLRLIYFSYDVKMKEKGDIPEGYSVSREKKERFSLILESASTNQTSMYLCASSSPGGGNQPQHFGDGTRLSIL.

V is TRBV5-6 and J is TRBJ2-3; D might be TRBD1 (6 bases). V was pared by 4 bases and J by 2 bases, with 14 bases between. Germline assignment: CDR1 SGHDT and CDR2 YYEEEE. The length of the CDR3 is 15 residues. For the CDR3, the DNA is TGTGCCAGCAGCACGAGGACAGCCCTCACAGATACGCAGTATTTT. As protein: CASSTRTALTDTQYF.

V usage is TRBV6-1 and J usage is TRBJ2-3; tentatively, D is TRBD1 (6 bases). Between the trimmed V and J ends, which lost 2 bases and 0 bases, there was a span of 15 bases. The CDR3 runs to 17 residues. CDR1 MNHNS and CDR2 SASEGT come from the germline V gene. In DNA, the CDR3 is TGTGCCAGCAGTGAACGTGGGACATTACCTAGCACAGATACGCAGTATTTT. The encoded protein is CASSERGTLPSTDTQYF.

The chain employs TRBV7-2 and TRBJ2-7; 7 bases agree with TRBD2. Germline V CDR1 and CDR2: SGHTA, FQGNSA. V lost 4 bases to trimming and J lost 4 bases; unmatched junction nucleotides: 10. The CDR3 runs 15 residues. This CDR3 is CASSSSSGASYEQYF. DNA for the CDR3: TGTGCCAGCAGCTCCTCAAGCGGGGCGAGTTACGAGCAGTACTTC.

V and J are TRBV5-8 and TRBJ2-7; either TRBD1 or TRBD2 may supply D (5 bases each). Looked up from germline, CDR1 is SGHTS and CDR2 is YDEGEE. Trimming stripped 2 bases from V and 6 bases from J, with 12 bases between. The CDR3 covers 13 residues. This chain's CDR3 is CASSFFRGAEQYF. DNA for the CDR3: TGTGCCAGCAGCTTTTTTCGAGGGGCCGAGCAGTACTTC.

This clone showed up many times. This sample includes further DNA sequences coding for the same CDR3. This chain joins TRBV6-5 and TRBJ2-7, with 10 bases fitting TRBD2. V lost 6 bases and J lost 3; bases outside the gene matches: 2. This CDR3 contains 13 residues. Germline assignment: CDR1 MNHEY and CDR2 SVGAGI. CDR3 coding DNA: TGTGCCAGCAGCCGGACTAGCGGCTACGAGCAGTACTTC. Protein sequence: CASSRTSGYEQYF.

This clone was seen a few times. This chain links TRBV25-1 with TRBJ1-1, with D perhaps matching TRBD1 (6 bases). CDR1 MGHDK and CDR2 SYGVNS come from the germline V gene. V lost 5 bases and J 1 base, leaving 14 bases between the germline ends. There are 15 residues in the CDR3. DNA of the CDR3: TGTGCCAGCAGTCCCCACAGGGTCCCGAACACTGAAGCTTTCTTT. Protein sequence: CASSPHRVPNTEAFF.

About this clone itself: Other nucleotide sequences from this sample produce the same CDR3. The CDR3 here is CAISDRGNTEAFF. The DNA for the CDR3 is TGTGCCATCAGCGACAGGGGTAACACTGAAGCTTTCTTT. J is TRBJ1-1 and V is TRBV10-3; 8 nucleotides agree with TRBD1. The germline V gene has CDR1 ENHRY and CDR2 SYGVKD. This CDR3 comprises 13 residues. Losses at the gene ends were 6 bases for V and 2 bases for J; bases not matched to a gene: 2.

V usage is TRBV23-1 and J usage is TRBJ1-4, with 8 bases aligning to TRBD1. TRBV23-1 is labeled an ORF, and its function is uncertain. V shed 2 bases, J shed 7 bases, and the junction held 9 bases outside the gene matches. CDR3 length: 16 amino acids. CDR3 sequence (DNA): TGCGCCAGCAGTCAACCCGACAGGGGACGAAGTGAAAAACTGTTTTTT. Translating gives CASSQPDRGRSEKLFF.

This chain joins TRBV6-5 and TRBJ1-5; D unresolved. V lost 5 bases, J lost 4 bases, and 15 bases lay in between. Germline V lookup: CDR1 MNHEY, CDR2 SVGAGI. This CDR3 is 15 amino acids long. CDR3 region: CASSPGVGQNQPQHF. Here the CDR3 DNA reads TGTGCCAGCAGTCCCGGGGTCGGCCAAAATCAGCCCCAGCATTTT.

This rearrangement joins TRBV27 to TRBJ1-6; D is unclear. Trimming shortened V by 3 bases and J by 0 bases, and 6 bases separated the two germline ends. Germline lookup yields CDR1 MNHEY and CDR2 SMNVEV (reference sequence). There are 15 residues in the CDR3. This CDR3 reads CASSFESSYNSPLHF. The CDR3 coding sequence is TGTGCCAGCAGTTTTGAGAGCTCCTATAATTCACCCCTCCACTTT.

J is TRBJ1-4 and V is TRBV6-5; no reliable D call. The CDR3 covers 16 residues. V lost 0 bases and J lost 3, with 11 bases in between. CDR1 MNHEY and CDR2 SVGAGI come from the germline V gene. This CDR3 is CASSYSTPPSNEKLFF. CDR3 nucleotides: TGTGCCAGCAGTTACTCGACGCCTCCTTCTAATGAAAAACTGTTTTTT.

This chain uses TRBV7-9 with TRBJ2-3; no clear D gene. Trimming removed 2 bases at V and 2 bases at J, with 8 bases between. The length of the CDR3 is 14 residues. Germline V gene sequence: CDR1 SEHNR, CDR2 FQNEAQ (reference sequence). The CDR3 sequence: CASSLSSDTDTQYF. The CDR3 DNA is TGTGCCAGCAGCTTATCGTCCGACACAGATACGCAGTATTTT.

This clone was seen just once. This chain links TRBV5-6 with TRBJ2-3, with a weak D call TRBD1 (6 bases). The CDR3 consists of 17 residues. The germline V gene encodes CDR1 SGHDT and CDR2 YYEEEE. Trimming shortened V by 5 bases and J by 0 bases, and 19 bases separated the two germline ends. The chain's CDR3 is CASRAAGWDISTDTQYF. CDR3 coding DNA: TGTGCCAGCAGAGCGGCAGGGTGGGACATTAGCACAGATACGCAGTATTTT.

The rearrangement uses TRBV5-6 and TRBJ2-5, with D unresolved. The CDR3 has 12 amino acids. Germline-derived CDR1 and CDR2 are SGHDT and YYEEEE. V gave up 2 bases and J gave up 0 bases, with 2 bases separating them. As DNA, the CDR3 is TGTGCCAGCAGCTTTCACCAAGAGACCCAGTACTTC. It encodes CASSFHQETQYF.

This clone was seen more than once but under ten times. The CDR3 reads CASSDRGLAGSTDTQYF. The CDR3 coding sequence is TGTGCCAGTAGTGACCGAGGACTAGCGGGCTCCACAGATACGCAGTATTTT. V and J are TRBV19 and TRBJ2-3; TRBD2 matches 11 bases. This CDR3 spans 17 amino acids. Germline CDR1 is LNHDA and CDR2 is SQIVND (reference sequence). J lost 2 bases, V lost 5 bases, and 9 bases had no gene match.

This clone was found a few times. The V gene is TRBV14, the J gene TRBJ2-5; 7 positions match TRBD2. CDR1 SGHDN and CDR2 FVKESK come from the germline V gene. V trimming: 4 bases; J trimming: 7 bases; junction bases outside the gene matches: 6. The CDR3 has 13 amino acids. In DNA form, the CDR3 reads TGTGCCAGCAGCCCTACTAGCGCCGGGACCCAGTACTTC. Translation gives CASSPTSAGTQYF.

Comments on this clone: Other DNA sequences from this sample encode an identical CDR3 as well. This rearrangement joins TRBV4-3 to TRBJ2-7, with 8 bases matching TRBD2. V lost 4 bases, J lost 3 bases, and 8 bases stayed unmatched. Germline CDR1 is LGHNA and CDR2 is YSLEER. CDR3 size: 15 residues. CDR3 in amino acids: CASSLGTSANYEQYF. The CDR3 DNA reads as TGCGCCAGCAGCCTCGGGACTAGTGCAAACTACGAGCAGTACTTC.

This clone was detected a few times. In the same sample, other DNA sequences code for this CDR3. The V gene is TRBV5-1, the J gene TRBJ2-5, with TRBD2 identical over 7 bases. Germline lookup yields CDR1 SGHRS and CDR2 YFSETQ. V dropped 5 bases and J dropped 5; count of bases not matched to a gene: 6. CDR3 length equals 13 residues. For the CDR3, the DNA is TGCGCCAGCAGTTCGGGACTACGGGAGACCCAGTACTTC. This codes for CASSSGLRETQYF.

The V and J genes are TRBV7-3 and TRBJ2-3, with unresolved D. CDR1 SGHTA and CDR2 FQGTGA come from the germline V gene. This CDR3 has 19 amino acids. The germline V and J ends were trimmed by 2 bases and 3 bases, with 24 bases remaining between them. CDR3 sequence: CASSLDVAPTGPQTDTQYF. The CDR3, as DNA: TGTGCCAGCAGCTTAGATGTCGCCCCCACTGGGCCGCAAACAGATACGCAGTATTTT.